These 25 T cell receptor beta chains share one sample of origin, sequenced in a study of T cell responses to AZD1222 COVID-19 vaccine. Measured with immunoSEQ multiplex PCR; TCRdb has only the in-frame clones, and not every one. The table includes over 100,000 clones, 80% to 90% detected once. The material was peripheral blood, obtained on day 0 of AZD1222 vaccination. These receptors all stem from an adult in good health.

This clone was seen only a few times. V gene TRBV28 combines with J gene TRBJ1-1; 7 bases fit TRBD1. V lost 3 bases to trimming and J lost 7 bases; unmatched junction nucleotides: 5. The CDR3 covers 13 residues. The germline V gene encodes CDR1 MDHEN and CDR2 SYDVKM. CDR3 amino acids: CASSLTGSVEAFF. The CDR3 DNA follows: TGTGCCAGCAGTTTGACAGGGTCGGTTGAAGCTTTCTTT. The complete variable domain, with remaining parts taken from reference TRBV28 and TRBJ1-1, reads DVKVTQSSRYLVKRTGEKVFLECVQDMDHENMFWYRQDPGLGLRLIYFSYDVKMKEKGDIPEGYSVSREKKERFSLILESASTNQTSMYLCASSLTGSVEAFFGQGTRLTVV.

The V gene is TRBV18, the J gene TRBJ1-3, with D uncertain. Between the trimmed V and J ends, which lost 3 bases and 0 bases, there was a span of 9 bases. The CDR3 has 15 amino acids. CDR1 and CDR2 (germline): KGHSH, LQKENI. CDR3 loop: CASSPAVSSGNTIYF. The CDR3, as DNA: TGTGCCAGCTCACCGGCCGTCAGCTCTGGAAACACCATATATTTT.

This chain links TRBV18 with TRBJ1-4; 8 positions agree with TRBD1. The CDR3 totals 15 residues. Germline V lookup: CDR1 KGHSH, CDR2 LQKENI. V lost 5 bases to trimming and J lost 5 bases; unmatched junction nucleotides: 7. The CDR3 reads CASSSGQDLNEKLFF. CDR3 in DNA: TGTGCCAGCTCATCGGGACAGGATTTGAATGAAAAACTGTTTTTT.

This rearrangement joins TRBV3-1 (or the pseudogene TRBV3-2) to TRBJ1-6, with 10 bases matching TRBD1. The CDR3 has 14 residues. CDR1 is LGHDT and CDR2 is YNNKEL in the germline V gene (reference sequence). V shed 6 bases, J shed 11 bases, and the junction held 7 bases outside the gene matches. The CDR3 sequence: CASSPTGGETPLHF. The CDR3 bases are TGTGCCAGCAGTCCGACAGGGGGCGAAACACCCCTCCACTTT.

J is TRBJ2-7 and V is TRBV7-8; tentatively, D is TRBD1 (5 bases). The CDR3 totals 16 residues. Trimming cost V 0 bases and J 3 bases, with 15 bases left between them. The germline CDR1 and CDR2 sequences are SGHVS and FQNEAQ. The CDR3: CASSLARVKHLYEQYF. DNA of the CDR3: TGTGCCAGCAGCTTAGCCAGGGTTAAGCACCTCTACGAGCAGTACTTC.

The chain links TRBV11-3 to TRBJ2-1; 7 bases are a match to TRBD1. The V gene's germline CDR1 is SGHNT and CDR2 YENEEA. The V segment lost 2 bases and the J segment 3 bases; nucleotides outside the gene matches: 16. CDR3 length: 19 residues. In DNA form, the CDR3 reads TGTGCCAGCAGCTTACAGGGGCAATGGGGACAGCGAGACTACAATGAGCAGTTCTTC. Encoded protein: CASSLQGQWGQRDYNEQFF.

Points on this clone: An end of the junction does not agree with germline; a read error may underlie this. The V and J genes are TRBV7-7 and TRBJ2-7; the D gene is possibly TRBD2 (6 bases). Germline V gene data show CDR1 as SSHAT and CDR2 as FNYEAQ (reference sequence). The CDR3 has 15 residues. CDR3 protein: CASSPESGGGAEQYF. The CDR3 coding sequence is TGTGCTAGCAGCCCGGAATCAGGTGGAGGGGCCGAGCAGTACTTC.

V gene TRBV5-3 combines with J gene TRBJ1-1, with D possibly being TRBD1 (5 bases). TRBV5-3 is noted as an ORF with a role that remains uncertain. The CDR3 has 15 amino acids. V lost 0 bases to trimming and J lost 4 bases, with 13 bases between them. The CDR3, as DNA: TGTGCCAGAAGCTTGGTTCGGGGGAGTGGCACTGAAGCTTTCTTT. Translating it yields CARSLVRGSGTEAFF.

This sequence joins TRBV10-3 and TRBJ1-1; maybe TRBD1 (6 bases). Germline V gene sequence: CDR1 ENHRY, CDR2 SYGVKD. The CDR3 has 15 amino acids. V dropped 0 bases and J dropped 5 bases, with 13 bases sitting between them. CDR3 sequence reads: CAISESTGWRTEAFF. The CDR3, as DNA: TGTGCCATCAGTGAGTCGACAGGCTGGAGGACTGAAGCTTTCTTT.

The chain has TRBV18 and TRBJ1-4; 9 positions agree with TRBD1. CDR3 size: 15 residues. Germline CDR1 KGHSH, CDR2 LQKENI. The trim removed 6 bases at V and 8 bases at J, leaving 10 bases unmatched. The CDR3 sequence: CASSRRDRELEKLFF. CDR3 nucleotides: TGTGCCAGCTCTCGAAGGGACAGGGAGTTAGAAAAACTGTTTTTT.

The rearrangement uses TRBV9 and TRBJ1-1, with 7 bases aligning to TRBD1. J was trimmed by 6 bases and V by 4 bases; bases with no gene match: 12. Germline V gives CDR1 SGDLS, CDR2 YYNGEE. There are 15 residues in the CDR3. In nucleotides, the CDR3 is TGTGCCAGCAGCTTCAGGGGGGGGGTTTCTCCTGAAGCTTTCTTT. Encoded protein: CASSFRGGVSPEAFF.

The gene calls are TRBV2 and TRBJ1-5; D gene ambiguous. The CDR3 sequence is 13 residues long. Trimming removed 6 bases from V and 2 bases from J, with 8 bases in between. CDR1 is SNHLY and CDR2 is FYNNEI in the germline V gene. The CDR3 is CASRSGGNQPQHF. CDR3 sequence (DNA): TGTGCCAGCAGGTCAGGAGGCAATCAGCCCCAGCATTTT.

The chain combines TRBV6-6 with TRBJ2-1, with 9 nucleotides matching TRBD2. J was trimmed by 7 bases and V by 7 bases; bases with no gene match: 14. The CDR3 runs to 16 residues. Germline values: CDR1 MNHNY, CDR2 SVGAGI (reference sequence). The CDR3 protein is CASTHGLRGGGNEQFF. As DNA, the CDR3 is TGTGCCAGCACTCACGGGCTGCGGGGGGGCGGAAATGAGCAGTTCTTC.

This clone was counted once. The chain links TRBV7-9 to TRBJ1-2; 10 bases match TRBD1. The CDR3 contains 15 residues. CDR1 and CDR2 (germline): SEHNR, FQNEAQ (reference sequence). V lost 6 bases, J lost 4 bases, and 8 bases stayed unmatched. Here the CDR3 DNA reads TGTGCCAGCAGGGGGAGACAGGGGGCCGGCTATGGCTACACCTTC. It specifies CASRGRQGAGYGYTF.

The gene calls are TRBV9 and TRBJ1-4; maybe TRBD1 (5 bases). V was shortened by 3 bases and J by 4 bases, with 13 bases between the two germline ends. This CDR3 has 15 amino acids. Germline V gene data show CDR1 as SGDLS and CDR2 as YYNGEE. Here the CDR3 DNA reads TGTGCCAGCAGCGATAAGGACATTCTTAATGAAAAACTGTTTTTT. Its translation: CASSDKDILNEKLFF. Drawing the rest from reference TRBV9 and TRBJ1-4, the complete variable domain is DSGVTQTPKHLITATGQRVTLRCSPRSGDLSVYWYQQSLDQGLQFLIQYYNGEERAKGNILERFSAQQFPDLHSELNLSSLELGDSALYFCASSDKDILNEKLFFGSGTQLSVL.

The J gene is TRBJ2-7, the V gene TRBV7-9, with D maybe TRBD2 (6 bases). Deletions cut 4 bases from V and 2 bases from J, with 18 bases between. CDR3 length equals 16 residues. Germline V lookup: CDR1 SEHNR, CDR2 FQNEAQ (reference sequence). The CDR3 sequence is CASSSPRRGGTYEQYF. The CDR3 coding sequence is TGTGCCAGCAGCTCTCCTCGGAGGGGCGGAACCTACGAGCAGTACTTC.

The rearrangement uses TRBV7-2 and TRBJ1-2, with 7 bases aligning to TRBD1. Germline V lookup: CDR1 SGHTA, CDR2 FQGNSA. V lost 3 bases to trimming and J lost 13 bases; unmatched junction nucleotides: 5. The CDR3 is 11 residues long. CDR3: CASSLTGLPTF. The DNA of the CDR3 is TGTGCCAGCAGCTTGACAGGGCTTCCCACCTTC.

This chain links TRBV6-6 with TRBJ1-5; D gene unclear. The CDR3 has 14 amino acids. Germline V gene sequence: CDR1 MNHNY, CDR2 SVGAGI (reference sequence). The V end lost 3 bases, the J end lost 5 bases, and 11 bases lay between the germline ends. CDR3 sequence reads: CASSYVQVDQPQHF. DNA for the CDR3: TGTGCCAGCAGTTATGTTCAGGTCGATCAGCCCCAGCATTTT.

The CDR3 is CASERDSGNTIYF. The CDR3 DNA reads TGTGCCAGTGAACGGGATTCAGGAAACACCATATATTTT. V usage is TRBV12-3 or TRBV12-4 and J usage is TRBJ1-3, with D hard to call. The CDR3 totals 13 residues. Trimming removed 9 bases from V and 4 bases from J, with 13 bases in between.

The V call is TRBV6-1, the J call TRBJ2-2; 9 positions agree with TRBD2. Trimming took 2 bases from V and 7 from J; bases not matched to a gene: 11. CDR3 length equals 17 residues. Germline CDR1 reads MNHNS; CDR2 reads SASEGT. As DNA, the CDR3 is TGTGCCAGCAGTGAAAGTCTAGCGGGGAGTCCAAGCGGGGAGCTGTTTTTT. It yields the protein CASSESLAGSPSGELFF.

Written as DNA, the CDR3 is TGTGCCAGCAGTTTTACCCCCCAGGTTCCGAACACTGAAGCTTTCTTT. This codes for CASSFTPQVPNTEAFF. V is TRBV28 and J is TRBJ1-1; D not resolved. Trimming removed 3 bases at V and 1 base at J, with 15 bases between. CDR3 length: 16 residues. Germline loops: CDR1 MDHEN, CDR2 SYDVKM.

The rearrangement links TRBV3-1 (or the pseudogene TRBV3-2) to TRBJ1-1, with TRBD1 matching over 8 bases. The V segment lost 4 bases and the J segment 3 bases; nucleotides outside the gene matches: 4. The CDR3 covers 14 residues. From germline, CDR1 is LGHDT and CDR2 YNNKEL (reference sequence). CDR3 coding DNA: TGTGCCAGCAGCCGGACAGGGTTGGACACTGAAGCTTTCTTT. Translating it yields CASSRTGLDTEAFF.

The J gene is TRBJ1-6, the V gene TRBV5-6; no firm D call. V gave up 4 bases and J gave up 10 bases, with 21 bases separating them. Germline V CDR1 and CDR2: SGHDT, YYEEEE. CDR3 length: 16 amino acids. The CDR3 DNA reads as TGTGCCAGCAGCCCTAGAACAGTCGGTTGGCGGTCACCCCTCCACTTT. It translates to CASSPRTVGWRSPLHF.

This chain joins TRBV27 and TRBJ1-2; weak D call: TRBD1 (5 bases). CDR1 MNHEY and CDR2 SMNVEV come from the germline V gene (reference sequence). The CDR3 spans 13 residues. The V end was cut by 2 bases, the J end by 6 bases, with 10 bases between. The CDR3 loop reads CASSLITGNGYTF. CDR3 bases: TGTGCCAGCAGTTTAATTACAGGCAATGGCTACACCTTC.

This chain connects TRBV6-2 or TRBV6-3 to TRBJ2-7; tentatively, D is TRBD1 or TRBD2 (5 bases each). Germline loops: CDR1 MNHEY, CDR2 SVGEGT. This CDR3 is built from 15 residues. The V end lost 0 bases, the J end lost 4 bases, and 13 bases lay between the germline ends. The CDR3 region has the DNA TGTGCCAGCAGTTACTCGATGGGGGAGAGTTACGAGCAGTACTTC. This translates into CASSYSMGESYEQYF.